The 9 T cell receptor beta chains below were found in one sample sequenced in a study of blood T cell repertoires in COVID-19 (TCRdb year 2020). Library preparation was by the immunoSEQ multiplex PCR assay. Entries here come from immuneACCESS through TCRdb and include only in-frame sequences with V and J called. Some clones fail to appear in such tables; in the studies checked, an unresolved V gene covers under half of the shortfall, and the cause of the remainder is unknown. The sample table records roughly 270,000 clones; around 90% of these occur just once. The top ten clonotypes cover about 8.6% of the sample. Specimen: peripheral blood. These receptors originate from a man aged 18-30 years with active or convalescent COVID-19.

The chain joins TRBV27 to TRBJ1-2; D is ambiguous. Germline V gene lookup returns CDR1 MNHEY and CDR2 SMNVEV (reference sequence). Between the trimmed V and J ends, which lost 10 bases and 1 base, there was a span of 13 bases. The CDR3 length is 13 residues. The CDR3, as DNA: TGTGCCACCTCCCCGAGTCTTAACTATGGCTACACCTTC. Translated: CATSPSLNYGYTF.

V is TRBV10-3 and J is TRBJ1-1; tentatively, D is TRBD1 (5 bases). Deletions cut 8 bases from V and 1 base from J, with 5 bases between. Germline V gene sequence: CDR1 ENHRY, CDR2 SYGVKD. This CDR3 comprises 11 residues. CDR3 coding DNA: TGTGCCATCCAGGGGAACACTGAAGCTTTCTTT. It translates to CAIQGNTEAFF.

V is TRBV9 and J is TRBJ2-7; 7 nucleotides line up with TRBD1. With 4 bases clipped from V and 5 bases from J, the junction kept 6 bases outside the gene matches. The CDR3 extends over 13 amino acids. The germline V gene has CDR1 SGDLS and CDR2 YYNGEE. The CDR3 is CASSSGQDHEQYF. The CDR3 nucleotides read TGTGCCAGCAGCTCAGGACAGGACCACGAGCAGTACTTC.

The chain links TRBV5-6 to TRBJ1-1; tentative D call: TRBD1 (6 bases). This CDR3 comprises 13 residues. V was shortened by 1 base and J by 4 bases, with 8 bases between the two germline ends. Germline values: CDR1 SGHDT, CDR2 YYEEEE. The CDR3 DNA reads as TGTGCCAGCAGCTTGAAAGGGGGCACTGAAGCTTTCTTT. It specifies CASSLKGGTEAFF.

The CDR3 here is CSASSSGNEQFF. As DNA, the CDR3 is TGCAGCGCTTCTAGCTCTGGGAATGAGCAGTTCTTC. The chain links TRBV29-1 to TRBJ2-1, with D possibly TRBD2 on 5 matching bases. The CDR3 consists of 12 residues. V dropped 7 bases and J dropped 7 bases, with 14 bases sitting between them. Germline assignment: CDR1 SQVTM and CDR2 ANQGSEA.

This sequence joins TRBV6-5 and TRBJ1-2; TRBD1 agrees at 8 bases. The ends lost 0 bases at V and 2 bases at J; junction bases unmatched: 5. The CDR3 spans 16 residues. CDR1 is MNHEY, CDR2 SVGAGI, per germline. CDR3 DNA: TGTGCCAGCAGTTACTCGTACAGGGGGATGAACTATGGCTACACCTTC. Its translation: CASSYSYRGMNYGYTF.

The J gene is TRBJ2-7, the V gene TRBV7-3, with 10 bases lining up with TRBD1. After removal of 5 bases from V and 2 bases from J, the junction contained 6 bases not matched to a gene. This CDR3 region has 15 residues. Germline V gene sequence: CDR1 SGHTA, CDR2 FQGTGA. In DNA, the CDR3 is TGTGCCAGCAGCCCGACCGGGACAGGGGCCTACGAGCAGTACTTC. Translation gives CASSPTGTGAYEQYF.

This chain links TRBV23-1 with TRBJ1-5; D ambiguous. TRBV23-1 is reported as an ORF; its role is uncertain. V lost 6 bases to trimming and J lost 5 bases, with 17 bases between them. The CDR3 totals 15 residues. CDR3 in amino acids: CASRPHRGTHQPQHF. The DNA of the CDR3 is TGCGCCAGCAGACCCCATCGGGGTACCCATCAGCCCCAGCATTTT.

The J gene is TRBJ1-1, the V gene TRBV5-1; the D is unclear. The CDR3 loop spans 16 amino acids. Trimming shortened V by 0 bases and J by 4 bases, and 16 bases separated the two germline ends. The V gene's germline CDR1 is SGHRS and CDR2 YFSETQ. The DNA of the CDR3 is TGCGCCAGCAGCTTGGGTATCATTGTCCGGAGCACTGAAGCTTTCTTT. Translated, it gives CASSLGIIVRSTEAFF. The complete variable domain, with remaining parts taken from reference TRBV5-1 and TRBJ1-1, reads KAGVTQTPRYLIKTRGQQVTLSCSPISGHRSVSWYQQTPGQGLQFLFEYFSETQRNKGNFPGRFSGRQFSNSRSEMNVSTLELGDSALYLCASSLGIIVRSTEAFFGQGTRLTVV.